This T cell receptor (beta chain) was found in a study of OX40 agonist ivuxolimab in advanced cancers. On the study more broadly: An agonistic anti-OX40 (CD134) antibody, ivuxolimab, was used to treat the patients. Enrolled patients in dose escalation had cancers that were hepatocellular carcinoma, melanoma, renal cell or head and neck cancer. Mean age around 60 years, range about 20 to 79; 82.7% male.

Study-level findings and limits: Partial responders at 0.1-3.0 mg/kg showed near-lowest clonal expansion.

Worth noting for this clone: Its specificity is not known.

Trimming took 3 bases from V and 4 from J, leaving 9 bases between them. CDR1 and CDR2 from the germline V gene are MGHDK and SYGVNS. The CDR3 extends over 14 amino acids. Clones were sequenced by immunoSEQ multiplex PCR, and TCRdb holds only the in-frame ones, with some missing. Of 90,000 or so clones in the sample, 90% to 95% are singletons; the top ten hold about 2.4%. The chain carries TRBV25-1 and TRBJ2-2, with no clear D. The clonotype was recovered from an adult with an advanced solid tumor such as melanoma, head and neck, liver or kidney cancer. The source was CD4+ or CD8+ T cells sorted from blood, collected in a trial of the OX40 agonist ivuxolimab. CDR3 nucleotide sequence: TGTGCCAGCAGTGATTCCCCCCTCACCGGGGAGCTGTTTTTT. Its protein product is CASSDSPLTGELFF. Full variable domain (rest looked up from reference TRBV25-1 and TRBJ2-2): EADIYQTPRYLVIGTGKKITLECSQTMGHDKMYWYQQDPGMELHLIHYSYGVNSTEKGDLSSESTVSRIRTEHFPLTLESARPSHTSQYLCASSDSPLTGELFFGEGSRLTVL.